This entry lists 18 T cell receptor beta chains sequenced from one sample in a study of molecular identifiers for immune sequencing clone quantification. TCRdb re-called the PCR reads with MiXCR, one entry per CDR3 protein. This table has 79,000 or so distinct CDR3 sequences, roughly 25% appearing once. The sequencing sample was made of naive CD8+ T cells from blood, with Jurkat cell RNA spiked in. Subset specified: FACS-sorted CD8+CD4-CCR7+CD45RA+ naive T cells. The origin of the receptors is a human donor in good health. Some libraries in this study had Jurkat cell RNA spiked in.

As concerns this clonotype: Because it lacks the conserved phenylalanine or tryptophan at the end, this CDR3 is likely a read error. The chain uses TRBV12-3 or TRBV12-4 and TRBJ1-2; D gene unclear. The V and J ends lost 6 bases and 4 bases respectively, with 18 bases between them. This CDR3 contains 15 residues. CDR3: CASSPRDGPSYGYTL. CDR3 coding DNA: TGTGCCAGCAGCCCACGCGACGGACCATCCTATGGCTACACCCTC.

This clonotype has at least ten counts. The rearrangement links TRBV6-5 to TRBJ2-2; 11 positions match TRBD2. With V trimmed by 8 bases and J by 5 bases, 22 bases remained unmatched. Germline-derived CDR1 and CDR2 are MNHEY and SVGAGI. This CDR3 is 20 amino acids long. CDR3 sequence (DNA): TGTGCCAGCCACATCTCAAACCTTTTGTTAGCGGGGGGGAATACCGGGGAGCTGTTTTTT. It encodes CASHISNLLLAGGNTGELFF.

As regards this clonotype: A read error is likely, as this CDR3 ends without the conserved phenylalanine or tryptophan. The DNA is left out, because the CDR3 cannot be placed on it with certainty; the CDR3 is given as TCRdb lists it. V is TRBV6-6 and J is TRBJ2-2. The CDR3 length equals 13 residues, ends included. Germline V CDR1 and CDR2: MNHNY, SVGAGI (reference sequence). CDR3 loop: CASSYVAAGELLV.

CDR3: CASNGTNTGELFF. The CDR3 DNA reads as TGTGCCAGCAATGGGACTAACACCGGGGAGCTGTTTTTT. The rearrangement uses TRBV2 and TRBJ2-2, with D perhaps TRBD2 (6 bases). V was clipped by 7 bases and J by 2 bases, with 8 bases between them. This CDR3 is 13 amino acids long. The germline CDR1 and CDR2 sequences are SNHLY and FYNNEI.

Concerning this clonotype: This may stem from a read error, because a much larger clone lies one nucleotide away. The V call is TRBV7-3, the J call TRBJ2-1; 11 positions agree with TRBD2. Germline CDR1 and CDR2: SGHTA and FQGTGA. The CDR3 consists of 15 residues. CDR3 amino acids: CASSLGLAGGNKQFF. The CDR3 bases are TGTGCCAGCAGCTTAGGGCTAGCGGGAGGCAATAAGCAGTTCTTC.

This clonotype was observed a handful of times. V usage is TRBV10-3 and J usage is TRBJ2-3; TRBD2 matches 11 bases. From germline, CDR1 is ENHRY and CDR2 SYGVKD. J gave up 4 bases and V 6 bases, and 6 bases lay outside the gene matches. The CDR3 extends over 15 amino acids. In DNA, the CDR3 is TGTGCCATCAGGAACCCGGGACTAGCGGCAGATACGCAGTATTTT. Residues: CAIRNPGLAADTQYF.

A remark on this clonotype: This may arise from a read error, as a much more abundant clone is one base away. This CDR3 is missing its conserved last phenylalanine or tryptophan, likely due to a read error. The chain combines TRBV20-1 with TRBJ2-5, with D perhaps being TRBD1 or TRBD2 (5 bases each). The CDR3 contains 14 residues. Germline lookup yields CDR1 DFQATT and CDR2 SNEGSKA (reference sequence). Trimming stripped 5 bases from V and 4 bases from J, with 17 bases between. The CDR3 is CSARPWDPGETQYL. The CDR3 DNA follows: TGCAGTGCTCGTCCATGGGACCCAGGAGAGACCCAGTACTTA.

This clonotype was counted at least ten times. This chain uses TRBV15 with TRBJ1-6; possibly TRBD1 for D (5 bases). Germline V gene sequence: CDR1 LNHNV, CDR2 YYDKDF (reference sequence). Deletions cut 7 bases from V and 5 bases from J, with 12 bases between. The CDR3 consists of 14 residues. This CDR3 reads CATKGLENNSPLHF. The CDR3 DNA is TGTGCCACCAAGGGGCTTGAGAATAATTCACCCCTCCACTTT.

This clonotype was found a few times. This CDR3 is CASNPGPKGAYSNQPQHF. The DNA for the CDR3 is TGTGCCAGCAACCCGGGACCCAAAGGGGCGTATAGCAATCAGCCCCAGCATTTT. This sequence joins TRBV12-3 or TRBV12-4 and TRBJ1-5, with D possibly matching TRBD1 (5 bases). The ends were cut back, 7 bases at V and 0 bases at J, with 22 bases in the middle. The CDR3 is made up of 18 amino acids.

The CDR3 spells CSARGDGRYEQYF. CDR3 nucleotides: TGCAGTGCTAGAGGGGACGGGCGCTACGAGCAGTACTTC. The rearrangement uses TRBV20-1 and TRBJ2-7; tentatively, D is TRBD1 or TRBD2 (5 bases each). Germline CDR1 and CDR2: DFQATT and SNEGSKA (reference sequence). This CDR3 is 13 amino acids long. Trimming removed 1 base at V and 3 bases at J, with 10 bases between.

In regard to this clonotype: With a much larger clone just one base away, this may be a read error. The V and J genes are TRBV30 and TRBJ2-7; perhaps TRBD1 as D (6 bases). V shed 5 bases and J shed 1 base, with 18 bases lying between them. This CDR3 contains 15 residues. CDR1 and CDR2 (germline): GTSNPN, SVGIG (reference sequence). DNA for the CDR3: TGTGCCTGGGGACGGACCAGGACAGCTTCCTACGAGCAGTACTTC. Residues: CAWGRTRTASYEQYF.

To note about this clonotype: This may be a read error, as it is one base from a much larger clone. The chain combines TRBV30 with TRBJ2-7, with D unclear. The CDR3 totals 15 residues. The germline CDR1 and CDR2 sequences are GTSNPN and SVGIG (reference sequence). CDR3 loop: CAWTSLELYSYKQYF. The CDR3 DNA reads TGTGCCTGGACCTCCCTCGAGCTATACTCCTACAAGCAGTACTTC.

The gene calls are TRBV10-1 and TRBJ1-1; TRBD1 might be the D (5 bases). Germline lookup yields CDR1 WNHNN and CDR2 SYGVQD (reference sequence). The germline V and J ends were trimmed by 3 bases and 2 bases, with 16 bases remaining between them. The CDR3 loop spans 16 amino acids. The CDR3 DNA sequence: TGCGCCAGCAGTGACTCACCGGACAAGACCAACACTGAAGCTTTCTTT. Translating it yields CASSDSPDKTNTEAFF.

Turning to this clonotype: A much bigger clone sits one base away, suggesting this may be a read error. The DNA of the CDR3 is TGTGCCAGCAATACCGGGACGCTTAGCTCCTATAATTCACCCCTCCACTTT. Translated, it gives CASNTGTLSSYNSPLHF. This chain connects TRBV5-3 to TRBJ1-6; perhaps TRBD1 as D (5 bases). TRBV5-3 is known as an ORF, though its function is uncertain. V was trimmed by 8 bases and J by 0 bases, leaving 18 bases between them. The CDR3 consists of 17 residues.

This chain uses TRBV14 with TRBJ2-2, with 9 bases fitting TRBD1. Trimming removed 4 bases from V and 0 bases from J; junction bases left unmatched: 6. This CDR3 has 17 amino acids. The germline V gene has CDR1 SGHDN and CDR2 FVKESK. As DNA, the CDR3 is TGTGCCAGCAGCCCAAGGTGGGACAGGGCGAACACCGGGGAGCTGTTTTTT. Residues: CASSPRWDRANTGELFF.

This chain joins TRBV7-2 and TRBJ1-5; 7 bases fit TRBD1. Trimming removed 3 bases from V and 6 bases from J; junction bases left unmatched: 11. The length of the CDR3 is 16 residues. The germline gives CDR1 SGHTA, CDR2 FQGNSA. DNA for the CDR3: TGTGCCAGCAGCTTTGATACAGGGGCATGGGCTCAGCCCCAGCATTTT. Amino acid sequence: CASSFDTGAWAQPQHF.

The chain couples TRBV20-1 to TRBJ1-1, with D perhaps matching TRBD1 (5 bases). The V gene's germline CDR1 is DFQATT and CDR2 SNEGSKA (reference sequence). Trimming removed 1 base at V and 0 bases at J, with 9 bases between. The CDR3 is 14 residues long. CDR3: CSARATVMNTEAFF. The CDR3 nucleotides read TGCAGTGCTAGAGCGACAGTCATGAACACTGAAGCTTTCTTT.

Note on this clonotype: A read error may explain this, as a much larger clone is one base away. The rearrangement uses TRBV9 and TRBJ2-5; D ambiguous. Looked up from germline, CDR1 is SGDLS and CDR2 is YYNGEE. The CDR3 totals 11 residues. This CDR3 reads CASSAGETQHF. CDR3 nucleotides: TGTGCCAGCAGCGCGGGCGAGACCCAGCACTTC.